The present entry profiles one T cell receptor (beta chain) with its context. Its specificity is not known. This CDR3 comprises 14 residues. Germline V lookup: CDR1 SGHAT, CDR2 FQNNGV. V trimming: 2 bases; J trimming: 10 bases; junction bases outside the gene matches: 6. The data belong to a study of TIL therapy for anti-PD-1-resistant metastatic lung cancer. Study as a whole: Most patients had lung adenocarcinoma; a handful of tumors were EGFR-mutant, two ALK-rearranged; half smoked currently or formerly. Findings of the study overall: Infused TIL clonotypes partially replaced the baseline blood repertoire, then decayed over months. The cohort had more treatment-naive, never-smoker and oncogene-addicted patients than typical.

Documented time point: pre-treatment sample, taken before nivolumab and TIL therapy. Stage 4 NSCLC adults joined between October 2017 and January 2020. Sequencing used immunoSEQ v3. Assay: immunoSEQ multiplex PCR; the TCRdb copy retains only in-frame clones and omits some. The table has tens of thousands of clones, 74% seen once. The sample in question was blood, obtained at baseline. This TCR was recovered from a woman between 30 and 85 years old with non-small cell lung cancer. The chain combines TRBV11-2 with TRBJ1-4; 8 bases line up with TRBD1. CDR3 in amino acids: CASSLIGQGGKLFF. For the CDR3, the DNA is TGTGCCAGCAGCTTAATCGGACAGGGAGGAAAACTGTTTTTT.